One and the same sample provided the 24 T cell receptor beta chains below, sequenced in a study of blood T cell repertoires in COVID-19. Assay used: immunoSEQ multiplex PCR; TCRdb lists only in-frame clones, some missing. The table has some 150,000 clones, around 81% seen once; the top ten hold nearly 3%. The sample taken for sequencing was peripheral blood. The receptors here all came from a woman in her forties with active or convalescent COVID-19.

V and J are TRBV10-3 and TRBJ2-2; 10 bases fit TRBD2. This CDR3 contains 16 residues. The V gene's germline CDR1 is ENHRY and CDR2 SYGVKD. Unmatched junction bases numbered 8, after V lost 3 bases and J lost 7 bases. CDR3 amino acids: CAISEKAGGVSGELFF. The DNA of the CDR3 is TGTGCCATCAGTGAAAAAGCGGGAGGGGTGAGCGGGGAGCTGTTTTTT.

The chain recombines TRBV27 with TRBJ1-1, with TRBD1 matching 7 bases. V was pared by 7 bases and J by 1 base, with 3 bases of the junction left unmatched. The germline CDR1 and CDR2 sequences are MNHEY and SMNVEV (reference sequence). The length of the CDR3 is 13 residues. CDR3 residues: CASKGTENTEAFF. CDR3 bases: TGTGCCAGCAAGGGGACAGAGAACACTGAAGCTTTCTTT.

DNA for the CDR3: TGTGCCAGCAGTTACTTGAGACAGGGGGGTCAGCCCCAGCATTTT. This codes for CASSYLRQGGQPQHF. V is TRBV6-6 and J is TRBJ1-5; 9 bases line up with TRBD1. V was pared by 1 base and J by 6 bases, with 4 bases of the junction left unmatched. The CDR3 loop spans 15 amino acids. Per the germline V gene, CDR1 is MNHNY and CDR2 is SVGAGI (reference sequence).

The table lists this clone with a few counts. This sequence joins TRBV3-1 (or the pseudogene TRBV3-2) and TRBJ2-2; D is unclear. The length of the CDR3 is 13 residues. CDR1 is LGHDT, CDR2 YNNKEL, per germline (reference sequence). Trimming took off 6 bases at V and 0 bases at J, with 5 bases between the two ends. CDR3 sequence: CASSRTNTGELFF. CDR3 DNA: TGTGCCAGCAGTAGAACGAACACCGGGGAGCTGTTTTTT.

The chain joins TRBV7-2 to TRBJ1-3; maybe TRBD1 (6 bases). V was trimmed by 3 bases and J by 2 bases, leaving 11 bases between them. Germline V lookup: CDR1 SGHTA, CDR2 FQGNSA. The CDR3 length is 15 residues. CDR3 bases: TGTGCCAGCAGCTTTTCAGGGGTAGCTGGAAACACCATATATTTT. Protein product: CASSFSGVAGNTIYF.

This chain uses TRBV6-6 with TRBJ1-1, with 9 bases matching TRBD1. The J segment lost 11 bases and the V segment lost 2 bases, leaving 9 bases of the junction unmatched. From germline, CDR1 is MNHNY and CDR2 SVGAGI (reference sequence). CDR3 length: 14 amino acids. CDR3 DNA: TGTGCCAGCAGTTACGCCGACAGGGGGAGTTCGGCTTTCTTT. This sequence encodes CASSYADRGSSAFF.

V and J are TRBV3-1 (or the pseudogene TRBV3-2) and TRBJ2-2; 7 nucleotides line up with TRBD2. CDR1 and CDR2 (germline): LGHDT, YNNKEL (reference sequence). This CDR3 has 14 amino acids. The V gene end was trimmed by 4 bases and the J gene end by 6 bases; junction bases not matched to a gene: 5. The CDR3 DNA sequence: TGTGCCAGCAGCCCTGGACTAGTCCCCGGGGAGCTGTTTTTT. This encodes CASSPGLVPGELFF.

The V and J genes are TRBV3-1 (or the pseudogene TRBV3-2) and TRBJ1-5; 9 bases match TRBD1. CDR1 and CDR2 from the germline V gene are LGHDT and YNNKEL (reference sequence). The V and J ends lost 3 bases and 0 bases, in that order; junction bases with no gene match: 9. The CDR3 covers 18 residues. This chain's CDR3 is CASSQDIGTGISNQPQHF. For the CDR3, the DNA is TGTGCCAGCAGCCAGGATATAGGGACAGGGATTAGCAATCAGCCCCAGCATTTT.

This clone was counted once. The V call is TRBV7-2, the J call TRBJ2-1, with TRBD1 identical over 10 bases. CDR1 is SGHTA, CDR2 FQGNSA, per germline. Losses at the gene ends were 5 bases for V and 4 bases for J; bases not matched to a gene: 11. CDR3 length equals 17 residues. CDR3 in amino acids: CASSTRDRGPSYNEQFF. In nucleotides, the CDR3 is TGTGCCAGCAGCACCCGGGACAGGGGCCCATCGTACAATGAGCAGTTCTTC.

The chain recombines TRBV28 with TRBJ1-5; D is unresolved. The length of the CDR3 is 13 residues. Trimming took off 7 bases at V and 5 bases at J, with 12 bases between the two ends. Germline CDR1 MDHEN, CDR2 SYDVKM. CDR3 sequence (DNA): TGTGCCAGCAACTGGAGAGCGGATCAGCCCCAGCATTTT. This encodes CASNWRADQPQHF.

The chain employs TRBV5-5 and TRBJ2-7; TRBD1 matches 9 bases. This CDR3 spans 15 amino acids. Germline assignment: CDR1 SGHKS and CDR2 YYEKEE (reference sequence). V lost 4 bases to trimming and J lost 3 bases; unmatched junction nucleotides: 8. The CDR3 DNA sequence: TGTGCCAGCAGCGTAGCAGGACAGGGGATCTACGAGCAGTACTTC. Residues: CASSVAGQGIYEQYF.

Regarding this clone: Distinct nucleotide sequences in the sample also encode this CDR3. The V call is TRBV6-5, the J call TRBJ1-6; D possibly corresponds to TRBD1 (5 bases). Germline V lookup: CDR1 MNHEY, CDR2 SVGAGI. The CDR3 covers 15 residues. V was shortened by 8 bases and J by 4 bases, with 15 bases between the two germline ends. CDR3 bases: TGTGCCAGCTCCTTGCGGGAGGGGTATAATTCACCCCTCCACTTT. Amino acids: CASSLREGYNSPLHF.

The chain employs TRBV5-4 and TRBJ1-1, with D hard to call. The CDR3 extends over 15 amino acids. Germline V gene lookup returns CDR1 SGHNT and CDR2 YYREEE (reference sequence). V was shortened by 0 bases and J by 2 bases, with 11 bases between the two germline ends. The CDR3, as DNA: TGTGCCAGCAGCTTGGAGCGAGTCCACAACACTGAAGCTTTCTTT. This codes for CASSLERVHNTEAFF.

The chain combines TRBV6-5 with TRBJ1-5, with 10 bases that match TRBD1. Trimming took 4 bases from V and 5 from J; bases not matched to a gene: 5. This CDR3 comprises 15 residues. CDR1 and CDR2 from the germline V gene are MNHEY and SVGAGI. The CDR3, as DNA: TGTGCCAGCAGTTTGGGACAGGGGTTCTATCAGCCCCAGCATTTT. This encodes CASSLGQGFYQPQHF.

V usage is TRBV7-2 and J usage is TRBJ1-2, with 12 positions matching TRBD1. This CDR3 comprises 15 residues. J gave up 5 bases and V 5 bases, and 6 bases lay outside the gene matches. CDR1 is SGHTA and CDR2 is FQGNSA in the germline V gene. The CDR3 is CASSLWGQGAYGYTF. DNA for the CDR3: TGTGCCAGCAGCCTCTGGGGACAGGGGGCATATGGCTACACCTTC.

The V and J genes are TRBV5-1 and TRBJ1-1; TRBD1 aligns across 9 bases. Unmatched junction bases numbered 10, after V lost 0 bases and J lost 4 bases. Germline assignment: CDR1 SGHRS and CDR2 YFSETQ. CDR3 size: 17 residues. The CDR3 sequence: CASSLASTGGLGTEAFF. DNA of the CDR3: TGCGCCAGCAGCTTGGCCTCGACAGGGGGGCTAGGCACTGAAGCTTTCTTT. Using reference TRBV5-1 and TRBJ1-1 for the parts outside the CDR3, the full variable domain is KAGVTQTPRYLIKTRGQQVTLSCSPISGHRSVSWYQQTPGQGLQFLFEYFSETQRNKGNFPGRFSGRQFSNSRSEMNVSTLELGDSALYLCASSLASTGGLGTEAFFGQGTRLTVV.

Here the CDR3 DNA reads TGTGCCAGCAGCCCACGGGACAGGGCCCCCACAGATACGCAGTATTTT. Its protein is CASSPRDRAPTDTQYF. The chain is built from TRBV7-9 and TRBJ2-3; 9 bases agree with TRBD1. Losses at the gene ends were 5 bases for V and 2 bases for J; bases not matched to a gene: 8. Per germline, CDR1 SEHNR and CDR2 FQNEAQ (reference sequence). The CDR3 runs 16 residues. The entire variable domain, with the rest obtained from reference TRBV7-9 and TRBJ2-3, is as follows: DTGVSQNPRHKITKRGQNVTFRCDPISEHNRLYWYRQTLGQGPEFLTYFQNEAQLEKSRLLSDRFSAERPKGSFSTLEIQRTEQGDSAMYLCASSPRDRAPTDTQYFGPGTRLTVL.

The rearrangement uses TRBV6-4 and TRBJ1-1; D is perhaps TRBD1 (5 bases). This CDR3 has 13 amino acids. CDR1 is MRHNA and CDR2 is SNTAGT in the germline V gene. The ends were cut back, 2 bases at V and 5 bases at J, with 9 bases in the middle. Here the CDR3 reads CASSDTRGTEAFF. Written as DNA, the CDR3 is TGTGCCAGCAGTGACACCCGGGGGACTGAAGCTTTCTTT.

In this sample, this clone turned up once. The chain couples TRBV6-1 to TRBJ1-1; D uncertain. From germline, CDR1 is MNHNS and CDR2 SASEGT. This CDR3 is 13 amino acids long. The V gene lost 2 bases and the J gene lost 7 bases, with 11 bases spanning the gap. The DNA for the CDR3 is TGTGCCAGCAGTGAACTCCGGGATGTTGAAGCTTTCTTT. It specifies CASSELRDVEAFF.

The chain carries TRBV18 and TRBJ2-7, with 8 bases matching TRBD1. This CDR3 contains 13 residues. The junction had 8 bases not matched to a gene; V was cut back by 6 bases and J by 7 bases. Germline lookup yields CDR1 KGHSH and CDR2 LQKENI. The CDR3 DNA reads TGTGCCAGCTCGCGGACAGGGCAAGTTGAGCAGTACTTC. Translated, it gives CASSRTGQVEQYF.

This clone has ten or more counts. This chain links TRBV19 with TRBJ1-2; no definite D call. This CDR3 has 17 residues. The germline CDR1 and CDR2 sequences are LNHDA and SQIVND (reference sequence). V was trimmed by 5 bases and J by 5 bases, leaving 24 bases between them. CDR3 DNA: TGTGCCAGTAGTCTCCAGAAGGTCGGAGGTTTGGGGTATGGCTACACCTTC. Translated, it gives CASSLQKVGGLGYGYTF.

V and J are TRBV5-1 and TRBJ1-1; D is undetermined. The V gene lost 0 bases and the J gene lost 5 bases, with 11 bases spanning the gap. CDR3 length: 14 residues. CDR1 and CDR2 from the germline V gene are SGHRS and YFSETQ. In nucleotides, the CDR3 is TGCGCCAGCAGCTTGGTCGGGAGGAGGACTGAAGCTTTCTTT. Its translation is CASSLVGRRTEAFF.

This sequence joins TRBV7-9 and TRBJ2-7; the match to TRBD2 covers 10 bases. V dropped 1 base and J dropped 0; count of bases not matched to a gene: 12. This CDR3 has 19 residues. Per germline, CDR1 SEHNR and CDR2 FQNEAQ (reference sequence). CDR3 coding DNA: TGTGCCAGCAGCTTAGTAGGTGCAGCGGGGGGGTCTTTCTCCTACGAGCAGTACTTC. Its protein product is CASSLVGAAGGSFSYEQYF.

The rearrangement uses TRBV5-1 and TRBJ2-3; 9 bases are shared with TRBD2. V was clipped by 1 base and J by 2 bases; unmatched bases: 5. Germline CDR1 and CDR2: SGHRS and YFSETQ. This CDR3 is 16 amino acids long. CDR3 amino acids: CASSLRLAGSTDTQYF. The CDR3, as DNA: TGCGCCAGCAGCTTGCGGCTAGCGGGGTCCACAGATACGCAGTATTTT.